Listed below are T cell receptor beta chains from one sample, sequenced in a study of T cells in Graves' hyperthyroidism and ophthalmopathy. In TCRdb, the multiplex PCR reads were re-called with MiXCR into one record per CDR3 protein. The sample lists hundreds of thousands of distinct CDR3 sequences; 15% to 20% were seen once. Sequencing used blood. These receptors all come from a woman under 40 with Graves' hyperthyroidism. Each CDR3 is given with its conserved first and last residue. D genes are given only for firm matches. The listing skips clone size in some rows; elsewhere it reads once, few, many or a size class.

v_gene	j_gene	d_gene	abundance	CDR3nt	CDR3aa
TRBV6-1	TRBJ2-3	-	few	TGTGCCAGCACCTACAGCGCGGATACGCAGTATTTT	CASTYSADTQYF
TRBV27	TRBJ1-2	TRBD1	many	TGTGCCAGCAGTTTATTAGGACAGGGCACGAAGCCTGGCTACACCTTC	CASSLLGQGTKPGYTF
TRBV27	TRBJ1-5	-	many	TGTGCCAGCAGGACCTTTGACTCTGATCAGCCCCAGCATTTT	CASRTFDSDQPQHF
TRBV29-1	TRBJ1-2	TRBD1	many	TGCAGCGTGATTGCTCCGGGACAGGCTAACTATGGCTACACCTTC	CSVIAPGQANYGYTF
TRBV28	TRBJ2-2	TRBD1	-	TGTGCCAGCAGGGACAGGTCGAACACCGGGGAGCTGTTTTTT	CASRDRSNTGELFF
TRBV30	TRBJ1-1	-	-	TGTGCCTGGAGTGTAGCCTCAGAAGCTTTCTTT	CAWSVASEAFF
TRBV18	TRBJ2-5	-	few	TGTGCCAGCTCACCGGTTTCAGGGGTGAAGACCCAGTACTTC	CASSPVSGVKTQYF
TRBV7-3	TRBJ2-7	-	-	TGTGCCAGCAGCCAAAGGGGGGGCAGGGCGAATGGAGAGCAGTACTTC	CASSQRGGRANGEQYF
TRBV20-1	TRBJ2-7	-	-	TGCAGTGCTAGAGTGTCCGGGGACGAGCAGTACTTC	CSARVSGDEQYF
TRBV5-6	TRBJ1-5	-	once	TGTGCCAGCGACCGGTATGGAGCCAGCAATCAGCCCCAGCATTTT	CASDRYGASNQPQHF
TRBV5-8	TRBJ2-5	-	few	TGTGCCAGCAGCTGGGCGTGGGTGGAGACCCAGTACTTC	CASSWAWVETQYF
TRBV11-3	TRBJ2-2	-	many	TGTGCCAGCAGCTTAAGGCTGGGTACACTGACGAACACCGGGGAGCTGTTTTTT	CASSLRLGTLTNTGELFF
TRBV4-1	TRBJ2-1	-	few	TGCGCCAGCAGCCAAGTCGTGAATGAGCAGTTCTTC	CASSQVVNEQFF
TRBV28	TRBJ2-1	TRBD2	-	TGTGCCAGCAGCACCGGGACTAGCGGGATTTTTGGGTTCTTC	CASSTGTSGIFGFF
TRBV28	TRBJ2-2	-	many	TGTGCCAGCAGTGACGGCGGGGAGCTGTTTTTT	CASSDGGELFF
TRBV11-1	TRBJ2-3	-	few	TGTGCCAGCAGCTCGGATGGCAGGTCCACAGATACGCAGTATTTT	CASSSDGRSTDTQYF
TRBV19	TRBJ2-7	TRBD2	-	TGTGCCAGTATCGGAGCGGGAGGTTACGAGCAGTACTTC	CASIGAGGYEQYF
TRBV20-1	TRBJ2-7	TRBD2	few	TGCAGTGCCGGGACTAGCGGGGTCTACGAGCAGTACTTC	CSAGTSGVYEQYF
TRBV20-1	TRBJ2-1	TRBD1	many	TGCAGTGCTAGAGGGACAGGGGCTTATCGCGAGCAGTTCTTC	CSARGTGAYREQFF
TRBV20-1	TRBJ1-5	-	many	TGCAGTGCTAGAGCTAGGAGGATCACACAGGCAAATCAGCCCCAGCATTTT	CSARARRITQANQPQHF
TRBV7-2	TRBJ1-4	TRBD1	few	TGTGCCAGCAGCCTACCGGATGGGACAGGGGACGAAAAACTGTTTTTT	CASSLPDGTGDEKLFF
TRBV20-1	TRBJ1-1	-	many	TGCAGTGCTACCCGACAGGCTACTGAAGCTTTCTTT	CSATRQATEAFF
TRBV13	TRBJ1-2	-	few	TGTGCCAGCAGCTTACCCCCACTCTATGGCTACACCTTC	CASSLPPLYGYTF
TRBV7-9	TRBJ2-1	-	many	TGTGCCAGCAGCCCTAGGGGGGACAGCAACAATGAGCAGTTCTTC	CASSPRGDSNNEQFF
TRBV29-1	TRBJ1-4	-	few	TGCAGCGTTGATTATAATAACGAAAAACTGTTTTTT	CSVDYNNEKLFF
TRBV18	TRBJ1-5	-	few	TGTGCCAGCTCGCTACAGGAGAGTCGGCCCCAGCATTTT	CASSLQESRPQHF
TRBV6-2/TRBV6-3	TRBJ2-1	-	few	TGTGCCAGCAGTTATGTGGCTGAGCAGTTCTTC	CASSYVAEQFF
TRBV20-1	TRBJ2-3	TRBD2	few	TGCAGTGCTAGAGGTCCCTTGGGAGCGGGGCGGGGAGATACGCAGTATTTT	CSARGPLGAGRGDTQYF
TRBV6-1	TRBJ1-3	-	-	TGTGCCAGCAGTGAAGGGTACTACCCTGGAAACACCATATATTTT	CASSEGYYPGNTIYF
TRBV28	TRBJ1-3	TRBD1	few	TGTGCCAGCAGTCTCGCCGGGACAGGGTTTGTGGACACCATATATTTT	CASSLAGTGFVDTIYF
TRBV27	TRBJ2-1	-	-	TGTGCCAGCAGCTTTTTCACCGGGTCCCTAGAGTTCTTC	CASSFFTGSLEFF
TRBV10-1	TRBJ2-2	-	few	TGCGCCAGCAGTGAAAAGGTTGGCGGGGAGCTGTTTTTT	CASSEKVGGELFF
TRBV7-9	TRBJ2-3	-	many	TGTGCCAGCACCTCTTTCCTAAGAGATACGCAGTATTTT	CASTSFLRDTQYF
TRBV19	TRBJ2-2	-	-	TGTGCCAGTAGGATAGGGAACACCGGGGAGCTGTTTTTT	CASRIGNTGELFF
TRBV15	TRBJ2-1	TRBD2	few	TGTGCCACCAGCAGAGTGACTAGCAATGCGGATGAGCAGTTCTTC	CATSRVTSNADEQFF
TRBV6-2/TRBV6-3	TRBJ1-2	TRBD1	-	TGTGCCAGCAGTTACCGGACAGGGCTCGGCTACACCTTC	CASSYRTGLGYTF
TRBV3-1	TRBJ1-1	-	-	TGTGCCGTCAAGATGAACACTGAAGCTTTCTTT	CAVKMNTEAFF
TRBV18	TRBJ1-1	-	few	TGTGCCAGCTCAAATCTCGGTCAAAGAAAGAACACTGAAGCTTTCTTT	CASSNLGQRKNTEAFF
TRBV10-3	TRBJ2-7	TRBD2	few	TGTGCTCATCGGCTTAGCGGGAGCTACGAGCAGTACTTC	CAHRLSGSYEQYF
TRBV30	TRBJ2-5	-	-	TGTACCTGGAGTGTCTTGCAAGAGACCCAGTACTTC	CTWSVLQETQYF
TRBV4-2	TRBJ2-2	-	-	TGTGCCAGCAGCCAAGTATTCCGTACTGAGGTGACCGGGGAGCTGTTTTTT	CASSQVFRTEVTGELFF
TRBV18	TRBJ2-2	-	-	TGTGCCAGCTCACCAATGATGGGGGAGAACACCGGGGAGCTGTTTTTT	CASSPMMGENTGELFF
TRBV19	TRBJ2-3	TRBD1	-	TGTGCCAGTAGCGACTACGGCAGGGGGCGGACAGATACGCAGTATTTT	CASSDYGRGRTDTQYF
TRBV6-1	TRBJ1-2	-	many	TGTGCCAGCAGAGACAGATCCAACTATGGCTACACCTTC	CASRDRSNYGYTF
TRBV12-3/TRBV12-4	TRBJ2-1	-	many	TGTGCCAGCAGACAGACTAGAAACTCCTACAATGAGCAGTTCTTC	CASRQTRNSYNEQFF
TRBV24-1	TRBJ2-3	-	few	TGTGCCACCAGTGATTCCGCAGGGGAGTTTTTGGATACGCAGTATTTT	CATSDSAGEFLDTQYF